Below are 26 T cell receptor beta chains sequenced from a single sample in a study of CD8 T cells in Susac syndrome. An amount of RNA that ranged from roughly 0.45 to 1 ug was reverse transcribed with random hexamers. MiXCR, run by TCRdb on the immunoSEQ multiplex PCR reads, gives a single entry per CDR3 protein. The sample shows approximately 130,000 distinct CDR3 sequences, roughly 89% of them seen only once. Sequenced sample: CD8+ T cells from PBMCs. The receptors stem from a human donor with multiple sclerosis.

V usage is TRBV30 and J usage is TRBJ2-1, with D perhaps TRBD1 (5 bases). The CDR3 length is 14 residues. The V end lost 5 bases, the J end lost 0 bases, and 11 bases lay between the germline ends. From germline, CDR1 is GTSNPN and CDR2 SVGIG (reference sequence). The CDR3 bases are TGTGCCTGGGGTGACAGCATCTCCTACAATGAGCAGTTCTTC. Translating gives CAWGDSISYNEQFF. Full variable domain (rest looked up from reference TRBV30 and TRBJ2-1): SQTIHQWPATLVQPVGSPLSLECTVEGTSNPNLYWYRQAAGRGLQLLFYSVGIGQISSEVPQNLSASRPQDRQFILSSKKLLLSDSGFYLCAWGDSISYNEQFFGPGTRLTVL.

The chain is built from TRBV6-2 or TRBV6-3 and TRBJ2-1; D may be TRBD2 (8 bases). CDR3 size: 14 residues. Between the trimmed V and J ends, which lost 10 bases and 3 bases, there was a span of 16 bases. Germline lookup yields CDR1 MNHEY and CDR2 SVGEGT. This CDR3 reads CATGGDSNYNEQFF. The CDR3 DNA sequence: TGTGCCACGGGGGGGGACAGCAACTACAATGAGCAGTTCTTC.

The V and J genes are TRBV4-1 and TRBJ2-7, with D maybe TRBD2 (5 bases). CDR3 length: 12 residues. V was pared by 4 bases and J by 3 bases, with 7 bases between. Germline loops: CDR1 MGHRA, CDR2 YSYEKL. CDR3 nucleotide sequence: TGCGCCAGCAGCCGAGACTACTACGAGCAGTACTTC. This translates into CASSRDYYEQYF.

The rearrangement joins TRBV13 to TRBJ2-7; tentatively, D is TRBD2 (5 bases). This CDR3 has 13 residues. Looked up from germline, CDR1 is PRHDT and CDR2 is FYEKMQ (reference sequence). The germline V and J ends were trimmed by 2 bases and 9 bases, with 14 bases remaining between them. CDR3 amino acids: CASSLRAEAGQYF. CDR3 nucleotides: TGTGCCAGCAGCTTAAGGGCCGAGGCGGGGCAGTACTTC. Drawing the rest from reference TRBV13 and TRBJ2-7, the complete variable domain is AAGVIQSPRHLIKEKRETATLKCYPIPRHDTVYWYQQGPGQDPQFLISFYEKMQSDKGSIPDRFSAQQFSDYHSELNMSSLELGDSALYFCASSLRAEAGQYFGPGTRLTVT.

The CDR3 DNA is TGTGCCAGCAGCCCCAACCCGGGACTAGCGGTCACAGATACGCAGTATTTT. Translation gives CASSPNPGLAVTDTQYF. The chain links TRBV12-3 or TRBV12-4 to TRBJ2-3; 11 bases agree with TRBD2. The CDR3 loop spans 17 amino acids. Trimming at V came to 6 bases and at J to 2 bases, leaving 10 bases not matched to a gene.

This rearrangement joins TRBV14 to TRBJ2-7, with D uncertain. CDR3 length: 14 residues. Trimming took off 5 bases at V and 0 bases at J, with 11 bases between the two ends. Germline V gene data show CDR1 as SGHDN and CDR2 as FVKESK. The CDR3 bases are TGTGCCAGCAGCGGTTACCAGAGCTCCTACGAGCAGTACTTC. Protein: CASSGYQSSYEQYF.

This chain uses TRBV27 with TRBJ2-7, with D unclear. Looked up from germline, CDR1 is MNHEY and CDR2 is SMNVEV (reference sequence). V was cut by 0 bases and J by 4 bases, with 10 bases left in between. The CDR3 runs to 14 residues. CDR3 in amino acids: CASSLSGNGYEQYF. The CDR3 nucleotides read TGTGCCAGCAGTTTATCAGGGAATGGTTACGAGCAGTACTTC.

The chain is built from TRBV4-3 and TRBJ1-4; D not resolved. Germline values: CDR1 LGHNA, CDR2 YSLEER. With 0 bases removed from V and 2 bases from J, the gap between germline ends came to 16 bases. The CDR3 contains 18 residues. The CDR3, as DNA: TGCGCCAGCAGCCAAGAGGGCGGCAGCCAGTGGACTAATGAAAAACTGTTTTTT. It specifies CASSQEGGSQWTNEKLFF.

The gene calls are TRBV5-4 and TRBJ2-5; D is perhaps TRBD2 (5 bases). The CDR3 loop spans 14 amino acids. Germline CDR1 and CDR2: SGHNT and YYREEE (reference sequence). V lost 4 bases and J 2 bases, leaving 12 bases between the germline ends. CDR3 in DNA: TGTGCCAGCAGCGCCAGGACGGGGCAAGAGACCCAGTACTTC. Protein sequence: CASSARTGQETQYF. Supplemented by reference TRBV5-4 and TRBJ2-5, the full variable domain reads ETGVTQSPTHLIKTRGQQVTLRCSSQSGHNTVSWYQQALGQGPQFIFQYYREEENGRGNFPPRFSGLQFPNYSSELNVNALELDDSALYLCASSARTGQETQYFGPGTRLLVL.

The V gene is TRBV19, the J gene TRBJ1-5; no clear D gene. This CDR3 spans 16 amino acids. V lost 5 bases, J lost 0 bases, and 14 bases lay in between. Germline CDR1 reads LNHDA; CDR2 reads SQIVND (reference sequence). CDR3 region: CASSDEADHSNQPQHF. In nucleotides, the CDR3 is TGTGCCAGTAGTGATGAGGCAGACCATAGCAATCAGCCCCAGCATTTT.

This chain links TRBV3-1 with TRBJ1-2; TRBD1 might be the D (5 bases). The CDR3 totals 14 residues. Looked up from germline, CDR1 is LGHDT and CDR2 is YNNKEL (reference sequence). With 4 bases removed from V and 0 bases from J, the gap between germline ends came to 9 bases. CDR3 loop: CASSPTGTNYGYTF. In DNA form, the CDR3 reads TGTGCCAGCAGCCCTACAGGAACTAACTATGGCTACACCTTC.

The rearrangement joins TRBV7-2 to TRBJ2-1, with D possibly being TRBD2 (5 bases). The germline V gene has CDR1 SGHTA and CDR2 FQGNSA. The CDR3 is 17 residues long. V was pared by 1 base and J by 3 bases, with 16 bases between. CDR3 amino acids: CASSLGNPGWLYNEQFF. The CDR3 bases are TGTGCCAGCAGCTTAGGGAATCCGGGGTGGCTCTACAATGAGCAGTTCTTC.

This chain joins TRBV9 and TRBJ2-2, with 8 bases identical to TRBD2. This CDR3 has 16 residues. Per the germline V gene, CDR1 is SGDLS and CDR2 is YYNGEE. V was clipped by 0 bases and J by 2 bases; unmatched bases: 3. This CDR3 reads CASSVGLAGNTGELFF. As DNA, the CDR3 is TGTGCCAGCAGCGTAGGGCTAGCGGGTAACACCGGGGAGCTGTTTTTT.

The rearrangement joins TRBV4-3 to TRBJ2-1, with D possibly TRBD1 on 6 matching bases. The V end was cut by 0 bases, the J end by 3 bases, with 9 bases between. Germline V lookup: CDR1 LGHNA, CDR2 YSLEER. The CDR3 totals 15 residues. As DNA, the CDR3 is TGCGCCAGCAGCCAAGATCGGACAGACTACAATGAGCAGTTCTTC. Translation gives CASSQDRTDYNEQFF.

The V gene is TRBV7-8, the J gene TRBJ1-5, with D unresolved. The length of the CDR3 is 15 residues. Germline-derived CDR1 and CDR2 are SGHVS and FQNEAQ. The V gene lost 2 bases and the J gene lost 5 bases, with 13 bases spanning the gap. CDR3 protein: CASSLSAASDQPQHF. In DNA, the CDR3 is TGTGCCAGCAGCTTATCTGCCGCCAGTGATCAGCCCCAGCATTTT.

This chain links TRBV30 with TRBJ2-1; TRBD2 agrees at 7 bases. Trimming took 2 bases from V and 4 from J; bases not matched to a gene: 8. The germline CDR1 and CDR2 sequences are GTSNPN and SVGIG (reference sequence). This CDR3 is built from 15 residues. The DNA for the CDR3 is TGTGCCTGGAGTAGGACTCTAGCGGCGTACAATGAGCAGTTCTTC. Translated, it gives CAWSRTLAAYNEQFF.

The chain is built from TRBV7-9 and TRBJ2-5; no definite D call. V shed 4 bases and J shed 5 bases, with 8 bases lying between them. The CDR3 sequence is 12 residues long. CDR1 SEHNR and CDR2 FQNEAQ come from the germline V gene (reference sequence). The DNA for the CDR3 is TGTGCCAGCAGCTCCATGCGGGAGACCCAGTACTTC. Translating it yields CASSSMRETQYF.

The CDR3 bases are TGTGCCAGCAGTCCCTCGATAGTGCCCCAGCATTTT. As protein: CASSPSIVPQHF. The rearrangement joins TRBV6-2 or TRBV6-3 to TRBJ1-5; D is unresolved. The CDR3 contains 12 residues. Germline V lookup: CDR1 MNHEY, CDR2 SVGEGT. Trimming took 5 bases from V and 9 from J, leaving 11 bases between them.

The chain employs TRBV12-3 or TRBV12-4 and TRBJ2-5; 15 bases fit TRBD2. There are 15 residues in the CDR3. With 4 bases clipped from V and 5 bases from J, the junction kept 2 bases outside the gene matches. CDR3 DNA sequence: TGTGCCAGCAGTTGGACTAGCGGGAGGGAGGAGACCCAGTACTTC. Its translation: CASSWTSGREETQYF.

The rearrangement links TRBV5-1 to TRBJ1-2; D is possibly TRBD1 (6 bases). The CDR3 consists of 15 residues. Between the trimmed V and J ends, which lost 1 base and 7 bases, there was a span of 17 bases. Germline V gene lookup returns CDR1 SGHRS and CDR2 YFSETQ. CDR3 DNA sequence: TGCGCCAGCAGCTTGAGAGGGGAGGGGGATATTGGCTACACCTTC. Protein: CASSLRGEGDIGYTF. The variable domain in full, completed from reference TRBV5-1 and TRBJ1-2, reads KAGVTQTPRYLIKTRGQQVTLSCSPISGHRSVSWYQQTPGQGLQFLFEYFSETQRNKGNFPGRFSGRQFSNSRSEMNVSTLELGDSALYLCASSLRGEGDIGYTFGSGTRLTVV.

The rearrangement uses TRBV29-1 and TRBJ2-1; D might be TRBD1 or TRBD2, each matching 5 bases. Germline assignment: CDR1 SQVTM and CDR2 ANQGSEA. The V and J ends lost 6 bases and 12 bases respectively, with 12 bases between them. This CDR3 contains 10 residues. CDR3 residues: CSVLRDGQFF. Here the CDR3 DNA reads TGCAGCGTCCTCAGGGACGGGCAGTTCTTC.

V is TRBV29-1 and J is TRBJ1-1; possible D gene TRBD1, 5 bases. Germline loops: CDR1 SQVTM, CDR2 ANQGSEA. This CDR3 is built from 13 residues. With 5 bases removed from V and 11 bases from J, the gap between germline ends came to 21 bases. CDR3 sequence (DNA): TGCAGCGTTTTTAAAGGGACCGGGGGAGAGGCTTTCTTT. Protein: CSVFKGTGGEAFF.

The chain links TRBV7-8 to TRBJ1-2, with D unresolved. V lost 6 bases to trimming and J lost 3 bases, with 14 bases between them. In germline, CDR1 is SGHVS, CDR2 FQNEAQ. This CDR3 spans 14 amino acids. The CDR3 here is CASRMPKEYYGYTF. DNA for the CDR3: TGTGCCAGCAGGATGCCCAAAGAATACTATGGCTACACCTTC.

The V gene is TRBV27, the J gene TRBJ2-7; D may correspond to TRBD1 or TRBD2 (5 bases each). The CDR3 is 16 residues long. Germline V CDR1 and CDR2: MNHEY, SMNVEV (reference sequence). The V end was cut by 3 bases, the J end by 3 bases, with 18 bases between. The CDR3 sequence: CASSLTAETYYYEQYF. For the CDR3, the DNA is TGTGCCAGCAGTTTGACAGCGGAAACCTACTACTACGAGCAGTACTTC.

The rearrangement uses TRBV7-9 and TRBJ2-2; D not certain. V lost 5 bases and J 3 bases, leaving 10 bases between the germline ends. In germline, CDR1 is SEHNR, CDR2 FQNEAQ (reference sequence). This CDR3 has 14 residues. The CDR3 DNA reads TGTGCCAGCAGCCAGGATGGCGACACCGGGGAGCTGTTTTTT. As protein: CASSQDGDTGELFF.

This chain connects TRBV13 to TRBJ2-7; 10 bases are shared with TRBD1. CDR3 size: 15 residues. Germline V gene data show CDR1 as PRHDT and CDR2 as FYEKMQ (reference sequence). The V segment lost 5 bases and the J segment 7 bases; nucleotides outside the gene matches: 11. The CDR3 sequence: CASSLRQGALREQYF. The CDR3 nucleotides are TGTGCCAGCAGCCTACGACAGGGGGCCTTACGAGAGCAGTACTTC.